These 26 T cell receptor beta chains were sequenced from one sample in a study of T cell responses to AZD1222 COVID-19 vaccine. Repertoires were generated with immunoSEQ multiplex PCR, while TCRdb's copy carries only in-frame clones and drops some. The sample has over 150,000 clones; around 90% are singletons. The sample consisted of peripheral blood, taken on day 0 of AZD1222 vaccination. The origin of the receptors is an adult in good health.

This clone was counted only a few times. The V gene is TRBV7-6, the J gene TRBJ2-7, with 8 bases aligning to TRBD1. This CDR3 region has 14 residues. The V gene's germline CDR1 is SGHVS and CDR2 FNYEAQ. Trimming removed 5 bases from V and 3 bases from J; junction bases left unmatched: 6. CDR3 sequence (DNA): TGTGCCAGCAGCGAGCGGACAGGGTTCTACGAGCAGTACTTC. Its translation is CASSERTGFYEQYF. The whole variable domain, remainder taken from reference TRBV7-6 and TRBJ2-7, is GAGVSQSPRYKVTKRGQDVALRCDPISGHVSLYWYRQALGQGPEFLTYFNYEAQQDKSGLPNDRFSAERPEGSISTLTIQRTEQRDSAMYRCASSERTGFYEQYFGPGTRLTVT.

The rearrangement joins TRBV11-2 to TRBJ2-7; no reliable D call. Looked up from germline, CDR1 is SGHAT and CDR2 is FQNNGV. This CDR3 is built from 13 residues. Trimming shortened V by 0 bases and J by 7 bases, and 10 bases separated the two germline ends. CDR3 loop: CASSLDQEIEQYF. The DNA of the CDR3 is TGTGCCAGCAGCTTAGATCAGGAAATAGAGCAGTACTTC.

This chain joins TRBV6-6 and TRBJ2-2, with D unresolved. CDR1 and CDR2 (germline): MNHNY, SVGAGI (reference sequence). V was trimmed by 5 bases and J by 6 bases, leaving 19 bases between them. The CDR3 consists of 16 residues. The CDR3 region is CASSTQDPRSAGELFF. The CDR3 bases are TGTGCCAGCAGTACCCAGGATCCGCGGAGCGCCGGGGAGCTGTTTTTT.

The chain joins TRBV5-1 to TRBJ1-1; D ambiguous. Germline assignment: CDR1 SGHRS and CDR2 YFSETQ. This CDR3 comprises 15 residues. The germline V and J ends were trimmed by 0 bases and 1 base, with 10 bases remaining between them. CDR3 sequence (DNA): TGCGCCAGCAGCTTGGCTTACACAGCGAACACTGAAGCTTTCTTT. Translated: CASSLAYTANTEAFF.

V is TRBV9 and J is TRBJ1-1, with D unclear. V was shortened by 1 base and J by 1 base, with 8 bases between the two germline ends. The CDR3 runs 14 residues. CDR1 and CDR2 (germline): SGDLS, YYNGEE. The CDR3 nucleotides read TGTGCCAGCAGCGTATTCCCGGAGAACACTGAAGCTTTCTTT. Amino acids: CASSVFPENTEAFF.

A few counts support this clone. The chain employs TRBV5-1 and TRBJ1-4; the D gene is possibly TRBD1 (6 bases). The germline CDR1 and CDR2 sequences are SGHRS and YFSETQ. V gave up 1 base and J gave up 8 bases, with 18 bases separating them. The CDR3 is 16 amino acids. The CDR3 region has the DNA TGCGCCAGCAGCTTGAATCCGCGGGGGCAGAAGGAAAAACTGTTTTTT. Its protein product is CASSLNPRGQKEKLFF.

V gene TRBV18 combines with J gene TRBJ2-3; 7 nucleotides agree with TRBD1. Germline values: CDR1 KGHSH, CDR2 LQKENI. The CDR3 runs 17 residues. V lost 6 bases to trimming and J lost 2 bases; unmatched junction nucleotides: 14. This chain's CDR3 is CASSLAPVGQVTDTQYF. CDR3 DNA: TGTGCCAGCTCTCTCGCCCCCGTTGGACAGGTCACAGATACGCAGTATTTT.

V is TRBV10-3 and J is TRBJ2-2; D may be TRBD1 or TRBD2 (5 bases each). The V end lost 3 bases, the J end lost 7 bases, and 15 bases lay between the germline ends. Germline assignment: CDR1 ENHRY and CDR2 SYGVKD. The CDR3 consists of 15 residues. CDR3 nucleotide sequence: TGTGCCATCAGTGATCTAAGAGGGGACGACGGGGAGCTGTTTTTT. Translation gives CAISDLRGDDGELFF.

The CDR3 DNA sequence: TGCGCCAGCAGCTTGGGTGGGGCAACTAACTATGGCTACACCTTC. Translated, it gives CASSLGGATNYGYTF. The rearrangement uses TRBV5-1 and TRBJ1-2; D is possibly TRBD1 (5 bases). Looked up from germline, CDR1 is SGHRS and CDR2 is YFSETQ. V was shortened by 0 bases and J by 0 bases, with 9 bases between the two germline ends. The CDR3 sequence is 15 residues long. Filled out from reference TRBV5-1 and TRBJ1-2, the complete variable domain reads KAGVTQTPRYLIKTRGQQVTLSCSPISGHRSVSWYQQTPGQGLQFLFEYFSETQRNKGNFPGRFSGRQFSNSRSEMNVSTLELGDSALYLCASSLGGATNYGYTFGSGTRLTVV.

The chain combines TRBV7-2 with TRBJ1-1; no definite D call. This CDR3 is 13 amino acids long. V gave up 8 bases and J gave up 1 base, with 11 bases separating them. Germline lookup yields CDR1 SGHTA and CDR2 FQGNSA. The CDR3 sequence: CASLPFKNTEAFF. The CDR3 nucleotides read TGTGCCAGCCTCCCTTTTAAGAACACTGAAGCTTTCTTT.

CDR3 nucleotide sequence: TGTGCCAGCAGCCTTACCTGGGGAAGCAATCAGCCCCAGCATTTT. Amino acids: CASSLTWGSNQPQHF. The gene calls are TRBV9 and TRBJ1-5, with D unresolved. CDR1 is SGDLS, CDR2 YYNGEE, per germline. V dropped 4 bases and J dropped 1 base, with 12 bases sitting between them. The CDR3 runs 15 residues.

The rearrangement links TRBV20-1 to TRBJ2-7; TRBD1 aligns across 11 bases. The CDR3 runs to 17 residues. Germline V gene sequence: CDR1 DFQATT, CDR2 SNEGSKA (reference sequence). Losses at the gene ends were 3 bases for V and 4 bases for J; bases not matched to a gene: 14. The CDR3 loop reads CSASFITGTGGSYEQYF. The CDR3 DNA sequence: TGCAGTGCTAGTTTCATTACCGGGACAGGGGGTTCGTACGAGCAGTACTTC.

The V and J genes are TRBV6-5 and TRBJ1-5; a possible D gene is TRBD1 (5 bases). CDR1 is MNHEY, CDR2 SVGAGI, per germline. The V end lost 7 bases, the J end lost 5 bases, and 12 bases lay between the germline ends. The CDR3 totals 13 residues. The CDR3 sequence: CASTYGAHQPQHF. The CDR3, as DNA: TGTGCCAGCACCTACGGGGCCCATCAGCCCCAGCATTTT.

In this sample, this clone turned up a few times. The chain recombines TRBV19 with TRBJ2-5, with TRBD1 identical over 7 bases. There are 16 residues in the CDR3. Germline values: CDR1 LNHDA, CDR2 SQIVND (reference sequence). Trimming at V came to 5 bases and at J to 5 bases, leaving 14 bases not matched to a gene. CDR3: CASSSGQTRGLETQYF. The CDR3 DNA follows: TGTGCCAGTAGTTCCGGCCAGACAAGGGGGCTGGAGACCCAGTACTTC.

J is TRBJ1-2 and V is TRBV5-1; D remains ambiguous. The CDR3 runs to 14 residues. The ends were cut back, 0 bases at V and 2 bases at J, with 8 bases in the middle. Germline V lookup: CDR1 SGHRS, CDR2 YFSETQ. The CDR3 DNA reads as TGCGCCAGCAGCTTGGTGGGAGAAAACTATGGCTACACCTTC. Residues: CASSLVGENYGYTF.

The chain uses TRBV18 and TRBJ2-2, with D maybe TRBD1 (6 bases). The germline CDR1 and CDR2 sequences are KGHSH and LQKENI. V was cut by 0 bases and J by 4 bases, with 12 bases left in between. CDR3 length: 16 amino acids. The CDR3 region is CASSPPGARSTGELFF. The CDR3 DNA follows: TGTGCCAGCTCACCACCGGGGGCGCGGAGCACCGGGGAGCTGTTTTTT. The complete variable domain, with remaining parts taken from reference TRBV18 and TRBJ2-2, reads NAGVMQNPRHLVRRRGQEARLRCSPMKGHSHVYWYRQLPEEGLKFMVYLQKENIIDESGMPKERFSAEFPKEGPSILRIQQVVRGDSAAYFCASSPPGARSTGELFFGEGSRLTVL.

The chain is built from TRBV28 and TRBJ2-7; 9 bases match TRBD2. The germline V gene encodes CDR1 MDHEN and CDR2 SYDVKM. After removal of 3 bases from V and 3 bases from J, the junction contained 6 bases not matched to a gene. This CDR3 is built from 15 residues. CDR3 sequence: CASSFGLAGLYEQYF. CDR3 DNA: TGTGCCAGCAGTTTTGGTCTAGCGGGGCTCTACGAGCAGTACTTC.

The chain employs TRBV25-1 and TRBJ1-3; D uncertain. CDR1 and CDR2 (germline): MGHDK, SYGVNS. V lost 1 base and J lost 3, with 7 bases in between. This CDR3 region has 14 residues. The CDR3 spells CASSESRVGNTIYF. The CDR3 bases are TGTGCCAGCAGTGAATCCAGAGTTGGAAACACCATATATTTT.

Note on this clone: Other DNA sequences in the sample encode the same CDR3. V usage is TRBV7-9 and J usage is TRBJ2-7; 12 bases line up with TRBD2. V shed 1 base, J shed 5 bases, and the junction held 3 bases outside the gene matches. This CDR3 spans 15 amino acids. The germline CDR1 and CDR2 sequences are SEHNR and FQNEAQ (reference sequence). The CDR3 DNA reads as TGTGCCAGCAGCTTAGGACTAGCGGGGGAAGACGAGCAGTACTTC. It encodes CASSLGLAGEDEQYF.

The chain recombines TRBV6-2 or TRBV6-3 with TRBJ2-7; TRBD1 agrees at 9 bases. The germline V gene has CDR1 MNHEY and CDR2 SVGEGT. Trimming took 5 bases from V and 4 from J; bases not matched to a gene: 6. This CDR3 is 14 amino acids long. The CDR3 is CASSRRQGDYEQYF. CDR3 nucleotides: TGTGCCAGCAGTCGGAGACAGGGGGATTACGAGCAGTACTTC.

This chain joins TRBV6-5 and TRBJ1-5; unclear D gene. Per germline, CDR1 MNHEY and CDR2 SVGAGI. The CDR3 has 15 amino acids. Trimming removed 0 bases from V and 3 bases from J, with 9 bases in between. The DNA of the CDR3 is TGTGCCAGCAGTTACTCCGGGTCAGACAATCAGCCCCAGCATTTT. Its translation is CASSYSGSDNQPQHF.

In its sample, this clone was seen a few times. This chain links TRBV11-2 with TRBJ2-7; a possible D gene is TRBD1 (5 bases). The CDR3 is 15 residues long. Germline lookup yields CDR1 SGHAT and CDR2 FQNNGV. V lost 1 base to trimming and J lost 2 bases, with 12 bases between them. The CDR3 DNA follows: TGTGCCAGCAGCTTAGTGGACACTGGGGCCTACGAGCAGTACTTC. Translation: CASSLVDTGAYEQYF.

The V call is TRBV7-8, the J call TRBJ2-2, with a weak D call TRBD1 (5 bases). This CDR3 has 17 amino acids. CDR1 is SGHVS, CDR2 FQNEAQ, per germline. V dropped 1 base and J dropped 1 base, with 13 bases sitting between them. CDR3 amino acids: CASSLVGGAGNTGELFF. As DNA, the CDR3 is TGTGCCAGCAGCTTAGTAGGTGGGGCCGGGAACACCGGGGAGCTGTTTTTT.

The CDR3 region is CASSYARTGGFLETQYF. The CDR3 coding sequence is TGTGCCAGCAGTTACGCTCGGACAGGGGGATTTTTGGAGACCCAGTACTTC. J is TRBJ2-5 and V is TRBV6-2 or TRBV6-3; 10 bases align to TRBD1. The CDR3 has 17 residues. The V and J ends lost 2 bases and 5 bases, in that order; junction bases with no gene match: 11. Germline CDR1 is MNHEY and CDR2 is SVGEGT.

This rearrangement joins TRBV28 to TRBJ2-5; 9 nucleotides match TRBD2. With 2 bases clipped from V and 5 bases from J, the junction kept 6 bases outside the gene matches. The CDR3 covers 15 residues. Germline V lookup: CDR1 MDHEN, CDR2 SYDVKM. CDR3 DNA sequence: TGTGCCAGCAGTTTAGCGGGGGGGCGTCTCGAGACCCAGTACTTC. Translated: CASSLAGGRLETQYF.

The chain joins TRBV3-1 (or the pseudogene TRBV3-2) to TRBJ2-1; D remains ambiguous. Trimming left V 0 bases short and J 5 bases short, with 5 bases between. CDR3 length: 13 amino acids. Germline V gives CDR1 LGHDT, CDR2 YNNKEL (reference sequence). CDR3: CASSQDRHNEQFF. CDR3 bases: TGTGCCAGCAGCCAAGATCGCCACAATGAGCAGTTCTTC.